This T cell receptor (beta chain) appears in the sequencing data of a study of blood T cell repertoires in COVID-19. Germline V gives CDR1 LNHDA, CDR2 SQIVND (reference sequence). CDR3 size: 17 residues. V shed 4 bases and J 7 bases; nucleotides not matched to a gene: 19. The protocol was immunoSEQ multiplex PCR, while the TCRdb copy is restricted to in-frame clones and leaves out a portion. This table holds 150,000 to 200,000 clones, approximately 93% found once. Sequencing used peripheral blood. This rearrangement joins TRBV19 to TRBJ2-7; TRBD2 matches 7 bases. This TCR came from a woman aged 55-75 years with COVID-19, enrolled during active disease. The CDR3 is CASSTIARGEGLEEQYF. CDR3 DNA: TGTGCCAGTAGTACTATAGCCCGGGGGGAGGGTTTGGAAGAGCAGTACTTC.